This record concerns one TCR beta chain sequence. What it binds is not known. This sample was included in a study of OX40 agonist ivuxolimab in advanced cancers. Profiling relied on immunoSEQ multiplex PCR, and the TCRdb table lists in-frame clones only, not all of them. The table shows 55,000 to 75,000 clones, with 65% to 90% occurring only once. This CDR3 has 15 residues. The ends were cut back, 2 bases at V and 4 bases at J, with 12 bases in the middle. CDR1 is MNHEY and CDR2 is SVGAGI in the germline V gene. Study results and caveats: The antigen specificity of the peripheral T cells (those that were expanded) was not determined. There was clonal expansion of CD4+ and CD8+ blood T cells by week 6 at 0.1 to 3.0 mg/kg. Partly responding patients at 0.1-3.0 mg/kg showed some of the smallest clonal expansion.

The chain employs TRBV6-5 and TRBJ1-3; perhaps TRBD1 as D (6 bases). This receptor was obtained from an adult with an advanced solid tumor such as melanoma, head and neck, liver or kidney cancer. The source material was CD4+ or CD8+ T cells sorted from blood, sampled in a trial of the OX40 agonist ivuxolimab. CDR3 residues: CASSYGGSQGNTIYF. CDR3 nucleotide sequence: TGTGCCAGCAGTTACGGGGGCAGCCAGGGAAACACCATATATTTT.